Listed below are T cell receptor beta chains from one sample, sequenced in a study of type 1 regulatory T cells. Their recognized antigens are unknown. TCRdb redid the calling of the reads with MiXCR, one entry per CDR3 protein. The data contain about 71,000 distinct CDR3 sequences, around 21% of them seen just once; the ten biggest clones take up 7.5% to 8.5%. Sequencing was carried out using cultured type 1 regulatory T (Tr1) cells, either the whole culture or a sorted fraction (not recorded which). Receptor source: a human donor in good health. CDR3s leave out the opening cysteine and the closing phenylalanine or tryptophan. Each record gives: CDR3 protein, V gene, CDR3 length.

ASSYDPQATGELF | TRBV5-1 | 13
ASSHSRNSGANVLT | TRBV14 | 14
ASSQTRTSGTRADTQY | TRBV4-1 | 16
SGGLLGDTQY | TRBV29-1 | 10
SAKLAGVPWVQY | TRBV20-1 | 12
ASSLSGDPQPQH | TRBV5-1 | 12
ASSEGVGARNEQF | TRBV11-3 | 13
SARQQSSYNSPLH | TRBV20-1 | 13
ASSWILSGWAF | TRBV6-2/TRBV6-3 | 11
ASRTDGNTQY | TRBV12-3/TRBV12-4 | 10
SARDTQGRSLYGYT | TRBV20-1 | 14
ASSLRPGGDNEQF | TRBV7-3 | 13
SARVAASTDTQY | TRBV20-1 | 12
ARVKEQETQY | TRBV21-1 | 10
ASSPQNEKLF | TRBV7-9 | 10
ASSSLASRSEQY | TRBV27 | 12
ASSLKAGVGQF | TRBV12-3/TRBV12-4 | 11